The 17 T cell receptor beta chains listed next were all sequenced from one sample in a study of T cell changes during pregnancy in multiple sclerosis. The table came from immunoSEQ multiplex PCR; TCRdb's copy has only in-frame clones and leaves some out. The sample holds roughly 76,000 clones; around nine tenths are singletons and the top ten take roughly 0.3%. The material sequenced was CD4+ T cells from peripheral blood mononuclear cells, taken after pregnancy. These receptors all stem from a female donor with multiple sclerosis, enrolled in a pregnancy study.

This clone was found once. The chain recombines TRBV6-1 with TRBJ2-5, with TRBD2 matching 7 bases. This CDR3 has 14 residues. The trim removed 7 bases at V and 5 bases at J, leaving 10 bases unmatched. CDR1 MNHNS and CDR2 SASEGT come from the germline V gene. The CDR3 region is CASIERGLGETQYF. CDR3 nucleotide sequence: TGTGCCAGCATCGAGCGGGGTCTAGGGGAGACCCAGTACTTC.

This clone came up once. V usage is TRBV10-2 and J usage is TRBJ1-5; 7 bases are a match to TRBD1. The CDR3 consists of 14 residues. In germline, CDR1 is WSHSY, CDR2 SAAADI. V was clipped by 5 bases and J by 6 bases; unmatched bases: 7. The CDR3 DNA is TGCGCCAGCAGTCCCGACAGGGTGGTTCAGCCCCAGCATTTT. Translated: CASSPDRVVQPQHF.

V usage is TRBV6-5 and J usage is TRBJ1-6; D call uncertain. Germline V gene lookup returns CDR1 MNHEY and CDR2 SVGAGI. CDR3 length: 15 amino acids. V dropped 7 bases and J dropped 0 bases, with 10 bases sitting between them. The CDR3 DNA follows: TGTGCCAGCACAGACGGGAGCTCCTATAATTCACCCCTCCACTTT. Translated, it gives CASTDGSSYNSPLHF.

The chain couples TRBV28 to TRBJ2-7; TRBD1 is a possible D gene (5 bases). This CDR3 contains 14 residues. The V and J ends lost 6 bases and 1 base respectively, with 13 bases between them. Germline V CDR1 and CDR2: MDHEN, SYDVKM. CDR3 region: CASRYTGPSYEQYF. In nucleotides, the CDR3 is TGTGCCAGCAGGTATACAGGACCGTCCTACGAGCAGTACTTC.

This clone was counted a single time. The genes are TRBV4-2 and TRBJ2-7; 9 bases are a match to TRBD2. The CDR3 covers 18 residues. V trimming: 0 bases; J trimming: 0 bases; junction bases outside the gene matches: 9. The germline gives CDR1 LGHNA, CDR2 YNFKEQ. This CDR3 is CASSQERPISGSSYEQYF. The CDR3 nucleotides read TGTGCCAGCAGCCAAGAGCGGCCTATTAGCGGGAGCTCCTACGAGCAGTACTTC.

The CDR3: CASSVVGTGELFF. The CDR3 bases are TGTGCCAGCAGCGTAGTCGGGACCGGGGAGCTGTTTTTT. The rearrangement uses TRBV9 and TRBJ2-2; D is unresolved. Germline V gene lookup returns CDR1 SGDLS and CDR2 YYNGEE. Between the trimmed V and J ends, which lost 0 bases and 5 bases, there was a span of 5 bases. This CDR3 comprises 13 residues.

The genes are TRBV7-9 and TRBJ1-6, with TRBD1 matching over 9 bases. The CDR3 is made up of 16 amino acids. Germline V gene lookup returns CDR1 SEHNR and CDR2 FQNEAQ (reference sequence). Unmatched junction bases numbered 3, after V lost 4 bases and J lost 2 bases. DNA of the CDR3: TGTGCCAGCAGCTGGGACAGGGTTACCTATAATTCACCCCTCCACTTT. This gives the protein CASSWDRVTYNSPLHF. Supplemented by reference TRBV7-9 and TRBJ1-6, the full variable domain reads DTGVSQNPRHKITKRGQNVTFRCDPISEHNRLYWYRQTLGQGPEFLTYFQNEAQLEKSRLLSDRFSAERPKGSFSTLEIQRTEQGDSAMYLCASSWDRVTYNSPLHFGNGTRLTVT.

The gene calls are TRBV7-9 and TRBJ2-1, with 10 bases fitting TRBD1. Germline lookup yields CDR1 SEHNR and CDR2 FQNEAQ (reference sequence). The J segment lost 9 bases and the V segment lost 3 bases, leaving 8 bases of the junction unmatched. The CDR3 sequence is 15 residues long. CDR3 in amino acids: CASSLVGTGDTEQFF. The CDR3 DNA reads TGTGCCAGCAGCTTGGTTGGGACAGGGGACACTGAGCAGTTCTTC.

V and J are TRBV21-1 and TRBJ1-5; the table's D call TRBD1 went unverified against the DNA. TRBV21-1 is a pseudogene. The CDR3 totals 13 residues. CDR3 in amino acids: CARFDRSNQPQHF. The CDR3 DNA is TGTGCCAGGTTCGACAGGAGTAATCAGCCCCAGCATTTT.

The rearrangement joins TRBV7-3 to TRBJ2-1, with TRBD2 matching over 10 bases. The CDR3 is made up of 13 amino acids. Trimming at V came to 3 bases and at J to 12 bases, leaving 5 bases not matched to a gene. Germline V CDR1 and CDR2: SGHTA, FQGTGA. The CDR3, as DNA: TGTGCCAGCAGCTTCCAAGCGGGAGGGCGGCAGTTCTTC. Its translation is CASSFQAGGRQFF.

This clone showed up just a few times. Other DNA sequences in the same sample also yield this CDR3. The rearrangement links TRBV9 to TRBJ2-5; TRBD2 aligns across 12 bases. The CDR3 is made up of 15 amino acids. V lost 0 bases and J lost 5; bases outside the gene matches: 2. Germline values: CDR1 SGDLS, CDR2 YYNGEE. CDR3 region: CASSVGLAGGETQYF. CDR3 bases: TGTGCCAGCAGCGTAGGGCTAGCGGGAGGGGAGACCCAGTACTTC.

In its sample, this clone was seen a few times. The chain carries TRBV10-1 and TRBJ2-5; D possibly corresponds to TRBD2 (6 bases). In germline, CDR1 is WNHNN, CDR2 SYGVQD (reference sequence). This CDR3 is 15 amino acids long. V was cut by 0 bases and J by 4 bases, with 12 bases left in between. CDR3 bases: TGCGCCAGCAGTGAGTCCGGCGGGATCGGAGAGACCCAGTACTTC. Its translation is CASSESGGIGETQYF.

CDR3 sequence reads: CASSVGLGAQAFF. The CDR3 DNA reads TGTGCCAGCAGCGTAGGACTGGGGGCGCAGGCTTTCTTT. The gene calls are TRBV9 and TRBJ1-1, with D maybe TRBD1 (6 bases). The germline V gene encodes CDR1 SGDLS and CDR2 YYNGEE. The CDR3 totals 13 residues. Trimming cost V 0 bases and J 11 bases, with 14 bases left between them.

Remarks on this clone: At the DNA level, this CDR3 is encoded by other sequences in the same sample as well. The chain carries TRBV9 and TRBJ2-6; TRBD1 is a possible D gene (5 bases). Trimming pared 0 bases from V and 1 base from J, leaving 5 bases between. This CDR3 comprises 15 residues. Germline V lookup: CDR1 SGDLS, CDR2 YYNGEE. CDR3 DNA: TGTGCCAGCAGCGTAGCAGGGTCTGGGGCCAACGTCCTGACTTTC. It translates to CASSVAGSGANVLTF.

The table lists this clone with a few counts. For the CDR3, the DNA is TGTGCCTGGAGTGTACTGGGAGTCGGGAACACTGAAGCTTTCTTT. It specifies CAWSVLGVGNTEAFF. V gene TRBV30 combines with J gene TRBJ1-1; no clear D gene. The ends were cut back, 0 bases at V and 1 base at J, with 12 bases in the middle. This CDR3 has 15 residues. The germline CDR1 and CDR2 sequences are GTSNPN and SVGIG (reference sequence).

The chain joins TRBV10-3 to TRBJ1-5; D is unresolved. This CDR3 is built from 13 residues. Germline V gene data show CDR1 as ENHRY and CDR2 as SYGVKD. The V end was cut by 11 bases, the J end by 7 bases, with 18 bases between. This chain's CDR3 is CASKSEGHQPQHF. The CDR3 nucleotides are TGTGCCTCCAAAAGTGAGGGTCACCAGCCCCAGCATTTT.

This chain uses TRBV28 with TRBJ2-1; 8 nucleotides agree with TRBD2. Germline loops: CDR1 MDHEN, CDR2 SYDVKM. This CDR3 region has 18 residues. Trimming removed 5 bases from V and 2 bases from J; junction bases left unmatched: 14. CDR3 amino acids: CASSPRDSGVRAYNEQFF. In nucleotides, the CDR3 is TGTGCCAGCAGTCCACGGGATAGCGGGGTGAGGGCCTACAATGAGCAGTTCTTC.